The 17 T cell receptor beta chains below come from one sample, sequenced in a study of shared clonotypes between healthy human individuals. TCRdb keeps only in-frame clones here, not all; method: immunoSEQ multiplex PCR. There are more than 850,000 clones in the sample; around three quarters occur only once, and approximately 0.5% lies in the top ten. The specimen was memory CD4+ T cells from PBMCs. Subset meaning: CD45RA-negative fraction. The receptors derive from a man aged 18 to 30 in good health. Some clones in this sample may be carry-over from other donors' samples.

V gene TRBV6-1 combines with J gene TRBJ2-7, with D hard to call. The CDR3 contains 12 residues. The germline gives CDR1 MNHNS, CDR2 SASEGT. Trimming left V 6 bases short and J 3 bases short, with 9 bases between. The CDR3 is CASRLNVYEQYF. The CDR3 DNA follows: TGTGCCAGCAGACTAAATGTCTACGAGCAGTACTTC.

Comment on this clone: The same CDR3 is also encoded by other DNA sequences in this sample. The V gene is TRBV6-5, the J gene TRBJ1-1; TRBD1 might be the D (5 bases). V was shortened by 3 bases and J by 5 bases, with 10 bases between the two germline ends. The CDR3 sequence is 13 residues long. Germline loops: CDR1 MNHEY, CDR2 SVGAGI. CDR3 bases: TGTGCCAGCAGTTATCTCGGGGGGACTGAAGCTTTCTTT. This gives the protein CASSYLGGTEAFF.

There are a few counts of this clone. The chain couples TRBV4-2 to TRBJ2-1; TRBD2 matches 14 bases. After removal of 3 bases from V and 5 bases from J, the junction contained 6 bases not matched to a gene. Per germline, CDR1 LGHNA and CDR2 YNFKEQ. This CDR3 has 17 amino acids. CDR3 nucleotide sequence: TGTGCCAGCAGCCAGTCGACTAGCGGGAGGGCCAACAATGAGCAGTTCTTC. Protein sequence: CASSQSTSGRANNEQFF.

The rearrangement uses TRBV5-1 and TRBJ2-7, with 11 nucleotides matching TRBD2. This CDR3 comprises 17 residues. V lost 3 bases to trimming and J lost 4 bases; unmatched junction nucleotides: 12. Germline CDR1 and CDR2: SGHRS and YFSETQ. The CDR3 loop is CASSWETSGRKVYEQYF. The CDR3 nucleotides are TGCGCCAGCAGCTGGGAAACTAGCGGGAGAAAGGTGTACGAGCAGTACTTC.

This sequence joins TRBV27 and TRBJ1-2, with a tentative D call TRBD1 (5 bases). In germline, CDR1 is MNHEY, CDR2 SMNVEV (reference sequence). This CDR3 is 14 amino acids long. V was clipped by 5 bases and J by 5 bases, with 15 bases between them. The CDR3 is CASSPLTTAYGYTF. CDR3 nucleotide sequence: TGTGCCAGCAGTCCTTTAACGACAGCTTATGGCTACACCTTC.

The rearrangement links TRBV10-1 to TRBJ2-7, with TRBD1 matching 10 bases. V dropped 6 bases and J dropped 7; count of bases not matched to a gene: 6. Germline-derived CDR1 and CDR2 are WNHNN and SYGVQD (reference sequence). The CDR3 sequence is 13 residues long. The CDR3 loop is CASSYRDRGEQYF. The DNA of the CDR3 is TGCGCCAGCAGCTATCGGGACAGGGGAGAGCAGTACTTC.

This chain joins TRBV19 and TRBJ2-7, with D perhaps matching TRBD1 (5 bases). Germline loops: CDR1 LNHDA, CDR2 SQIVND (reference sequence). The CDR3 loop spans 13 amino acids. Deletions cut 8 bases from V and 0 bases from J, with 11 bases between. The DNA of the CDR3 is TGTGCCAGTGGACATTTGAGCTCCTACGAGCAGTACTTC. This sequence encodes CASGHLSSYEQYF.

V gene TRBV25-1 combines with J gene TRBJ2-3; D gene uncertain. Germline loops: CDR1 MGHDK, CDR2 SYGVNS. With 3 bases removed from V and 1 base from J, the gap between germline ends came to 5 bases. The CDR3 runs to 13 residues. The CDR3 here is CASSDGGTDTQYF. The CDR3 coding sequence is TGTGCCAGCAGTGATGGTGGCACAGATACGCAGTATTTT.

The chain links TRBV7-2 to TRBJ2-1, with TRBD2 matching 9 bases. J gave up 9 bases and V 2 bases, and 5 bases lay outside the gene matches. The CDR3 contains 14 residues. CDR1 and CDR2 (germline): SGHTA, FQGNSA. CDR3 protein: CASSLMREGFEQFF. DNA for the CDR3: TGTGCCAGCAGCTTAATGCGGGAGGGCTTTGAGCAGTTCTTC.

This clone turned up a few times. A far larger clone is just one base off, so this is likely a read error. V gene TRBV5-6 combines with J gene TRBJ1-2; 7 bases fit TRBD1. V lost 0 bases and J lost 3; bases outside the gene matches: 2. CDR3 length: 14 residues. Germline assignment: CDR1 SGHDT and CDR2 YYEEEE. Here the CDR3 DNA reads TGTGCCAGCAGCTTGGACAGGGGCGACTATGGCTACACCTTC. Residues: CASSLDRGDYGYTF.

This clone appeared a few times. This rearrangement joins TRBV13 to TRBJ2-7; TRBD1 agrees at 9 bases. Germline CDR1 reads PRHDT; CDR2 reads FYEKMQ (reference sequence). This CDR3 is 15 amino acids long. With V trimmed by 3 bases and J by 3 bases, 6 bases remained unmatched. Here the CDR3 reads CASSFSGQGGYEQYF. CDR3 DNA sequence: TGTGCCAGCAGCTTTTCGGGACAGGGTGGCTACGAGCAGTACTTC.

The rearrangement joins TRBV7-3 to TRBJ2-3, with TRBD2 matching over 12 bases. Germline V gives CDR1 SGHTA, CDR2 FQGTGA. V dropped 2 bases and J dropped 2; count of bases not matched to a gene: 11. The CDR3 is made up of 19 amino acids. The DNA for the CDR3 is TGTGCCAGCAGCTTACAACCCCTACTAGCGGGAGGACTCACAGATACGCAGTATTTT. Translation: CASSLQPLLAGGLTDTQYF.

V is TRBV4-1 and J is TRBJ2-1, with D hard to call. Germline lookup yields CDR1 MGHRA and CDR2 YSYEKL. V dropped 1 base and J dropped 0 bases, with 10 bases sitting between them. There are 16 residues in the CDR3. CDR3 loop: CASSQVRPSSYNEQFF. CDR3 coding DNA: TGCGCCAGCAGCCAAGTGAGGCCGAGCTCCTACAATGAGCAGTTCTTC.

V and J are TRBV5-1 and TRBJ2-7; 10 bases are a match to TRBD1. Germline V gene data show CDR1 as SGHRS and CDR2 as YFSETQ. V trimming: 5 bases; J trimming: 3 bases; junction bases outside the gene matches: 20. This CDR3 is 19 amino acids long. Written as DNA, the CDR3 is TGCGCCAGCAGACGAGAGTACTTGGACAGGGGGAGGGTAGGCTACGAGCAGTACTTC. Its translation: CASRREYLDRGRVGYEQYF.

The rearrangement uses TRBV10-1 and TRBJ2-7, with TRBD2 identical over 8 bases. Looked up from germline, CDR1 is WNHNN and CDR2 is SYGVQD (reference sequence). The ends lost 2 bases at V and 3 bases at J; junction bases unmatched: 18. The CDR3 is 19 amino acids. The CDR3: CASSEKEYGLAGVIYEQYF. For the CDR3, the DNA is TGCGCCAGCAGTGAGAAAGAGTATGGGCTAGCGGGCGTTATCTACGAGCAGTACTTC.

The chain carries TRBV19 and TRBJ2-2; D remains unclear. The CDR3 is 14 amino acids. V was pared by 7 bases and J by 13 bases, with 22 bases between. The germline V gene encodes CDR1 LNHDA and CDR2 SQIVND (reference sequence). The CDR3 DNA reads TGTGCCAGTACTACTCTCCCGGGCCGCCGGCGGCTGTTTTTT. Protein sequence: CASTTLPGRRRLFF. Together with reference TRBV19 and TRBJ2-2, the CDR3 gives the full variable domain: DGGITQSPKYLFRKEGQNVTLSCEQNLNHDAMYWYRQDPGQGLRLIYYSQIVNDFQKGDIAEGYSVSREKKESFPLTVTSAQKNPTAFYLCASTTLPGRRRLFFGEGSRLTVL.

CDR3 nucleotides: TGCGCCAGCAGCCAAAGCTTAGGTCTGGGACAAGGGTCCGCTGAAGCTTTCTTT. Its translation: CASSQSLGLGQGSAEAFF. V gene TRBV4-1 combines with J gene TRBJ1-1; TRBD1 might be the D (6 bases). The CDR3 has 18 residues. The germline CDR1 and CDR2 sequences are MGHRA and YSYEKL. Trimming pared 2 bases from V and 6 bases from J, leaving 25 bases between.